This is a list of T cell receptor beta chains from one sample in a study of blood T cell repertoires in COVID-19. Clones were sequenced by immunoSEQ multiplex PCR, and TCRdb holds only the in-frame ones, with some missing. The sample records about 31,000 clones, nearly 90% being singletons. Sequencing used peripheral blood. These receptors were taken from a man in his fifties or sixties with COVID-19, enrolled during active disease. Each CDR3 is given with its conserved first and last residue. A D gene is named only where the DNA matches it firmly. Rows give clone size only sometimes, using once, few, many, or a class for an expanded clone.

CDR3 protein: CASRGQDKYNEQFF
CDR3 DNA: TGTGCCAGCAGAGGTCAGGACAAATACAATGAGCAGTTCTTC
CDR3 length: 14
V gene: TRBV25-1
D gene: .
J gene: TRBJ2-1
clone size: once

CDR3 protein: CASSQSSYEQYF
CDR3 DNA: TGTGCCAGCAGTCAGAGCTCCTACGAGCAGTACTTC
CDR3 length: 12
V gene: TRBV6-6
D gene: .
J gene: TRBJ2-7
clone size: once

CDR3 protein: CASSSPSDSNEQFF
CDR3 DNA: TGTGCCAGCAGTTCACCGTCGGACAGCAATGAGCAGTTCTTC
CDR3 length: 14
V gene: TRBV28
D gene: .
J gene: TRBJ2-1
clone size: .

CDR3 protein: CASSLARGRESAEAFF
CDR3 DNA: TGCGCCAGCAGCTTGGCTCGAGGACGGGAGAGCGCTGAAGCTTTCTTT
CDR3 length: 16
V gene: TRBV5-1
D gene: .
J gene: TRBJ1-1
clone size: .

CDR3 protein: CASSLALAAYQETQYF
CDR3 DNA: TGCGCCAGCAGCTTGGCGTTAGCGGCATACCAAGAGACCCAGTACTTC
CDR3 length: 16
V gene: TRBV5-1
D gene: .
J gene: TRBJ2-5
clone size: .

CDR3 protein: CASSQGASGGNTIYF
CDR3 DNA: TGTGCCAGCAGCCAGGGGGCCTCGGGAGGAAACACCATATATTTT
CDR3 length: 15
V gene: TRBV11-2
D gene: TRBD1
J gene: TRBJ1-3
clone size: .

CDR3 protein: CASSETSGMKQTQYF
CDR3 DNA: TGCGCCAGCAGTGAGACGAGCGGGATGAAGCAGACCCAGTACTTC
CDR3 length: 15
V gene: TRBV10-2
D gene: TRBD2
J gene: TRBJ2-5
clone size: .

CDR3 protein: CATQGLGGESGNEQFF
CDR3 DNA: TGTGCCACCCAGGGCCTGGGGGGGGAAAGTGGCAATGAGCAGTTCTTC
CDR3 length: 16
V gene: TRBV24-1
D gene: TRBD2
J gene: TRBJ2-1
clone size: .

CDR3 protein: CASSFLGDNQPQHF
CDR3 DNA: TGTGCCAGCAGTTTTTTGGGAGACAATCAGCCCCAGCATTTT
CDR3 length: 14
V gene: TRBV28
D gene: .
J gene: TRBJ1-5
clone size: .

CDR3 protein: CASKVDRANTSPLHF
CDR3 DNA: TGTGCCAGCAAAGTGGACAGGGCCAATACTTCACCCCTCCACTTT
CDR3 length: 15
V gene: TRBV27
D gene: TRBD1
J gene: TRBJ1-6
clone size: once

CDR3 protein: CASSPRLAGGSYEQYF
CDR3 DNA: TGTGCCAGCAGTCCGAGACTAGCGGGAGGTTCCTACGAGCAGTACTTC
CDR3 length: 16
V gene: TRBV7-2
D gene: TRBD2
J gene: TRBJ2-7
clone size: .

CDR3 protein: CASSGRTSGEPIF
CDR3 DNA: TGTGCCAGCAGCGGGCGGACTAGCGGGGAGCCAATCTTC
CDR3 length: 13
V gene: TRBV11-2
D gene: TRBD2
J gene: TRBJ2-1
clone size: .

CDR3 protein: CASSPRGEGYGYTF
CDR3 DNA: TGTGCCAGCAGCCCCAGGGGTGAGGGGTATGGCTACACCTTC
CDR3 length: 14
V gene: TRBV27
D gene: .
J gene: TRBJ1-2
clone size: .

CDR3 protein: CASRLQQGVAYEQYF
CDR3 DNA: TGTGCCAGCAGATTACAACAGGGGGTAGCCTACGAGCAGTACTTC
CDR3 length: 15
V gene: TRBV28
D gene: TRBD1
J gene: TRBJ2-7
clone size: .

CDR3 protein: CASSGEAATNEKLFF
CDR3 DNA: TGTGCCAGCAGCGGGGAGGCAGCAACTAATGAAAAACTGTTTTTT
CDR3 length: 15
V gene: TRBV5-5
D gene: .
J gene: TRBJ1-4
clone size: .

CDR3 protein: CASRTPGTFNQPQHF
CDR3 DNA: TGTGCCAGCAGAACGCCGGGGACATTTAATCAGCCCCAGCATTTT
CDR3 length: 15
V gene: TRBV28
D gene: .
J gene: TRBJ1-5
clone size: .

CDR3 protein: CASSMLGRSYEQYF
CDR3 DNA: TGTGCCAGTAGTATGTTGGGCCGATCCTACGAGCAGTACTTC
CDR3 length: 14
V gene: TRBV19
D gene: .
J gene: TRBJ2-7
clone size: .

CDR3 protein: CASSLGLTDTQYF
CDR3 DNA: TGTGCCAGCAGCTTAGGACTCACAGATACGCAGTATTTT
CDR3 length: 13
V gene: TRBV11-1
D gene: .
J gene: TRBJ2-3
clone size: .

CDR3 protein: CASSLVFRADAEAFF
CDR3 DNA: TGTGCCAGCAGCTTGGTATTCAGGGCAGACGCTGAAGCTTTCTTT
CDR3 length: 15
V gene: TRBV5-6
D gene: .
J gene: TRBJ1-1
clone size: .

CDR3 protein: CATSDSEYGQPQHF
CDR3 DNA: TGTGCCACCAGTGATTCGGAATACGGGCAGCCCCAGCATTTT
CDR3 length: 14
V gene: TRBV24-1
D gene: .
J gene: TRBJ1-5
clone size: .

CDR3 protein: CASSQVPSGRGWNTGELFF
CDR3 DNA: TGTGCCAGCAGCCAAGTACCTAGCGGGAGAGGTTGGAACACCGGGGAGCTGTTTTTT
CDR3 length: 19
V gene: TRBV3-1/TRBV3-2
D gene: TRBD2
J gene: TRBJ2-2
clone size: .

CDR3 protein: CASSITGTGSETQYF
CDR3 DNA: TGTGCCAGTAGTATCACCGGGACAGGGTCGGAGACCCAGTACTTC
CDR3 length: 15
V gene: TRBV19
D gene: TRBD1
J gene: TRBJ2-5
clone size: .

CDR3 protein: CATSRDWGANEKLFF
CDR3 DNA: TGTGCCACCAGCAGAGATTGGGGGGCTAATGAAAAACTGTTTTTT
CDR3 length: 15
V gene: TRBV15
D gene: .
J gene: TRBJ1-4
clone size: once

CDR3 protein: CASSRGHEQYF
CDR3 DNA: TGTGCCAGCAGTAGGGGGCACGAGCAGTACTTC
CDR3 length: 11
V gene: TRBV27
D gene: TRBD1
J gene: TRBJ2-7
clone size: .

CDR3 protein: CASSQWVQGTGDGYTF
CDR3 DNA: TGCGCCAGCAGCCAGTGGGTCCAAGGGACAGGAGATGGCTACACCTTC
CDR3 length: 16
V gene: TRBV4-1
D gene: TRBD1
J gene: TRBJ1-2
clone size: .

CDR3 protein: CASSEGLHTEAFF
CDR3 DNA: TGTGCCAGCAGCGAGGGACTCCACACTGAAGCTTTCTTT
CDR3 length: 13
V gene: TRBV28
D gene: .
J gene: TRBJ1-1
clone size: .

CDR3 protein: CAISTEETRGYTQYF
CDR3 DNA: TGTGCCATCTCGACCGAGGAGACCCGCGGATATACGCAGTATTTT
CDR3 length: 15
V gene: TRBV10-3
D gene: .
J gene: TRBJ2-3
clone size: .

CDR3 protein: CASRGLDPETQYF
CDR3 DNA: TGTGCCAGCAGAGGACTAGACCCAGAGACCCAGTACTTC
CDR3 length: 13
V gene: TRBV28
D gene: TRBD2
J gene: TRBJ2-5
clone size: .

CDR3 protein: CASRILAGEGDTQYF
CDR3 DNA: TGTGCCAGCAGAATACTAGCGGGAGAAGGGGATACGCAGTATTTT
CDR3 length: 15
V gene: TRBV27
D gene: TRBD2
J gene: TRBJ2-3
clone size: .

CDR3 protein: CSVTPGQGVVEQFF
CDR3 DNA: TGCAGCGTTACTCCGGGACAGGGGGTGGTTGAGCAGTTCTTC
CDR3 length: 14
V gene: TRBV29-1
D gene: TRBD1
J gene: TRBJ2-1
clone size: once

CDR3 protein: CASSQGVVGVQPQHF
CDR3 DNA: TGCGCCAGCAGCCAAGGTGTGGTCGGGGTTCAGCCCCAGCATTTT
CDR3 length: 15
V gene: TRBV4-3
D gene: .
J gene: TRBJ1-5
clone size: .

CDR3 protein: CASSFWTNTDTQYF
CDR3 DNA: TGTGCCAGCAGTTTTTGGACTAACACAGATACGCAGTATTTT
CDR3 length: 14
V gene: TRBV28
D gene: .
J gene: TRBJ2-3
clone size: .

CDR3 protein: CASSSQLARSSYNEQFF
CDR3 DNA: TGTGCCAGCAGTTCTCAACTAGCGCGGAGCTCCTACAATGAGCAGTTCTTC
CDR3 length: 17
V gene: TRBV28
D gene: TRBD2
J gene: TRBJ2-1
clone size: .

CDR3 protein: CATAQGQGPYYGYTF
CDR3 DNA: TGTGCCACCGCTCAGGGACAGGGCCCCTACTATGGCTACACCTTC
CDR3 length: 15
V gene: TRBV5-4
D gene: TRBD1
J gene: TRBJ1-2
clone size: few

CDR3 protein: CASSQGNSENEQFF
CDR3 DNA: TGTGCCAGCAGCCAAGGAAATAGTGAAAATGAGCAGTTCTTC
CDR3 length: 14
V gene: TRBV3-1/TRBV3-2
D gene: .
J gene: TRBJ2-1
clone size: .

CDR3 protein: CASSEYYRGRQPQHF
CDR3 DNA: TGTGCCAGCAGTGAATATTACAGGGGCCGTCAGCCCCAGCATTTT
CDR3 length: 15
V gene: TRBV6-1
D gene: TRBD1
J gene: TRBJ1-5
clone size: .

CDR3 protein: CASSQDYKLRGTYNSPLHF
CDR3 DNA: TGTGCCAGCAGCCAAGATTACAAACTACGGGGGACTTATAATTCACCCCTCCACTTT
CDR3 length: 19
V gene: TRBV3-1/TRBV3-2
D gene: .
J gene: TRBJ1-6
clone size: .

CDR3 protein: CASSQKETGEKLFF
CDR3 DNA: TGTGCCAGCAGCCAAAAAGAGACAGGTGAAAAACTGTTTTTT
CDR3 length: 14
V gene: TRBV3-1/TRBV3-2
D gene: .
J gene: TRBJ1-4
clone size: .

CDR3 protein: CASSTRQGDNSPLHF
CDR3 DNA: TGTGCCAGCAGCACCCGACAGGGGGATAATTCACCCCTCCACTTT
CDR3 length: 15
V gene: TRBV3-1/TRBV3-2
D gene: TRBD1
J gene: TRBJ1-6
clone size: .

CDR3 protein: CASSFETGNTGELFF
CDR3 DNA: TGTGCCAGCAGCTTCGAGACAGGGAACACCGGGGAGCTGTTTTTT
CDR3 length: 15
V gene: TRBV11-2
D gene: .
J gene: TRBJ2-2
clone size: .

CDR3 protein: CATRNWAGGTGELFF
CDR3 DNA: TGTGCCACCAGAAATTGGGCGGGAGGCACCGGGGAGCTGTTTTTT
CDR3 length: 15
V gene: TRBV15
D gene: TRBD2
J gene: TRBJ2-2
clone size: .

CDR3 protein: CASSQEGANVGELFF
CDR3 DNA: TGCGCCAGCAGCCAAGAGGGGGCAAACGTCGGGGAGCTGTTTTTT
CDR3 length: 15
V gene: TRBV4-1
D gene: .
J gene: TRBJ2-2
clone size: .

CDR3 protein: CASSPGLQTGELFF
CDR3 DNA: TGTGCCAGCAGCCCGGGACTGCAGACCGGGGAGCTGTTTTTT
CDR3 length: 14
V gene: TRBV7-3
D gene: .
J gene: TRBJ2-2
clone size: .

CDR3 protein: CASSQKTGSSEQYF
CDR3 DNA: TGTGCCAGCAGCCAGAAGACAGGGTCCAGCGAGCAGTACTTC
CDR3 length: 14
V gene: TRBV16
D gene: TRBD1
J gene: TRBJ2-7
clone size: .

CDR3 protein: CASSLEAGGANVLTF
CDR3 DNA: TGTGCCAGCAGCTTAGAAGCGGGAGGGGCCAACGTCCTGACTTTC
CDR3 length: 15
V gene: TRBV11-2
D gene: TRBD2
J gene: TRBJ2-6
clone size: .

CDR3 protein: CASSPGSGRVSEQFF
CDR3 DNA: TGTGCCAGCTCACCAGGGAGCGGGAGAGTGAGTGAGCAGTTCTTC
CDR3 length: 15
V gene: TRBV18
D gene: TRBD2
J gene: TRBJ2-1
clone size: .

CDR3 protein: CSVQAVGTGYSYEQYF
CDR3 DNA: TGCAGCGTGCAAGCTGTTGGGACAGGCTACTCCTACGAGCAGTACTTC
CDR3 length: 16
V gene: TRBV29-1
D gene: TRBD1
J gene: TRBJ2-7
clone size: .

CDR3 protein: CASKEGGRSPYGYTF
CDR3 DNA: TGTGCCAGCAAAGAAGGAGGGAGGTCTCCCTATGGCTACACCTTC
CDR3 length: 15
V gene: TRBV27
D gene: .
J gene: TRBJ1-2
clone size: .

CDR3 protein: CASRTGGGGYTF
CDR3 DNA: TGTGCCAGCAGGACAGGGGGGGGTGGCTACACCTTC
CDR3 length: 12
V gene: TRBV12-3/TRBV12-4
D gene: TRBD1
J gene: TRBJ1-2
clone size: .

CDR3 protein: CASSALAGYNEQFF
CDR3 DNA: TGTGCCAGCAGTGCCCTAGCGGGGTACAATGAGCAGTTCTTC
CDR3 length: 14
V gene: TRBV28
D gene: TRBD2
J gene: TRBJ2-1
clone size: .

CDR3 protein: CSASRGQSNQPQHF
CDR3 DNA: TGCAGTGCTAGTCGAGGACAGAGCAATCAGCCCCAGCATTTT
CDR3 length: 14
V gene: TRBV20-1
D gene: .
J gene: TRBJ1-5
clone size: .

CDR3 protein: CASVRGTSYEQYF
CDR3 DNA: TGTGCTAGTGTTCGCGGGACCTCTTACGAGCAGTACTTC
CDR3 length: 13
V gene: TRBV12-5
D gene: .
J gene: TRBJ2-7
clone size: once

CDR3 protein: CSARAGQTNTEAFF
CDR3 DNA: TGCAGTGCTCGTGCAGGGCAAACGAACACTGAAGCTTTCTTT
CDR3 length: 14
V gene: TRBV20-1
D gene: .
J gene: TRBJ1-1
clone size: .

CDR3 protein: CASSFGLSGSYEQYF
CDR3 DNA: TGTGCCAGCAGCTTCGGACTCTCAGGTTCCTACGAGCAGTACTTC
CDR3 length: 15
V gene: TRBV7-9
D gene: .
J gene: TRBJ2-7
clone size: once